The clone carrying this T cell receptor beta chain was seen repeatedly, ten times or more. As yet, its antigen is unknown. This sample was taken from a study of T-cell reconstitution after alpha-beta-depleted transplantation in children. General study points: Newly generated T cells supplied most T-cell counts and diversity one year post-transplant. Surviving recipient T cells and intrathymic progenitors accounted for some patients' high TCRbeta diversity at day 60. Where alpha-beta T cells came from about two months after transplant was reportedly several hundred expanded graft clones.

For TCRbeta, the library was prepared with unique molecular identifiers. Via MiXCR, TCRdb re-called the PCR reads, giving one row per CDR3 protein. The sample lists about 470,000 distinct CDR3 sequences; 43% were seen once. The source material was PBMCs, sampled before TCRalphabeta/CD19-depleted stem cell transplant. The origin of this receptor is a girl aged 2-10 years with aplastic anemia, due to receive a stem cell transplant.

The CDR3 sequence is CASTQGGGNTEAFF. CDR3 coding DNA: TGCGCCAGCACCCAAGGGGGGGGGAACACTGAAGCTTTCTTT. The genes are TRBV5-1 and TRBJ1-1, with D possibly matching TRBD1 (6 bases). V was cut by 6 bases and J by 1 base, with 13 bases left in between. This CDR3 spans 14 amino acids. CDR1 is SGHRS and CDR2 is YFSETQ in the germline V gene.